The 18 T cell receptor beta chains presented below share a single source sample, sequenced in a study of T cells in Graves' hyperthyroidism and ophthalmopathy. The TCR beta CDR3 regions underwent amplification using RNA transcripts as the source. The TCR CDR3 was amplified in a first-round RT-PCR using the HTBI primer set. TCRdb redid the calling of the multiplex PCR reads with MiXCR, one entry per CDR3 protein. The sample has hundreds of thousands of distinct CDR3 sequences, about 15% seen once. Sequencing was carried out using blood. The receptors stem from a woman between 18 and 30 years old with Graves' hyperthyroidism.

The V and J genes are TRBV19 and TRBJ2-7, with unresolved D. Trimming took 1 base from V and 7 from J, leaving 8 bases between them. This CDR3 is built from 12 residues. Germline CDR1 reads LNHDA; CDR2 reads SQIVND (reference sequence). The CDR3 DNA reads TGTGCCAGTAGTATAGGGAATAGAGAGCAGTACTTC. It is translated as CASSIGNREQYF.

As for this clonotype: The junction departs from germline at one end; a sequencing error may be responsible. This chain links TRBV18 with TRBJ1-1; D gene ambiguous. Germline CDR1 KGHSH, CDR2 LQKENI. The CDR3 has 13 amino acids. For the CDR3, the DNA is TGTGCCAGCTCACCCCTCGGATACACTGAAGCTTCCTTT. Translating gives CASSPLGYTEASF.

CDR3 nucleotides: TGTGCCAGCAGTGAAGTTAGGGGACCCTACGAGCAGTACTTC. Residues: CASSEVRGPYEQYF. This sequence joins TRBV2 and TRBJ2-7; either TRBD1 or TRBD2 may supply D (5 bases each). V lost 1 base and J lost 2, with 9 bases in between. CDR1 is SNHLY, CDR2 FYNNEI, per germline. The CDR3 totals 14 residues.

The J gene is TRBJ1-3, the V gene TRBV30; D call uncertain. The CDR3 is 14 residues long. The V end lost 4 bases, the J end lost 0 bases, and 10 bases lay between the germline ends. The germline gives CDR1 GTSNPN, CDR2 SVGIG (reference sequence). CDR3 in amino acids: CAWNGLYSGNTIYF. The DNA for the CDR3 is TGTGCCTGGAACGGCCTCTACTCTGGAAACACCATATATTTT. The variable domain in full, with the rest retrieved from reference TRBV30 and TRBJ1-3, is SQTIHQWPATLVQPVGSPLSLECTVEGTSNPNLYWYRQAAGRGLQLLFYSVGIGQISSEVPQNLSASRPQDRQFILSSKKLLLSDSGFYLCAWNGLYSGNTIYFGEGSWLTVV.

This clonotype was seen repeatedly, ten times or more. The rearrangement links TRBV20-1 to TRBJ2-4; unclear D gene. This CDR3 region has 14 residues. Germline assignment: CDR1 DFQATT and CDR2 SNEGSKA (reference sequence). V was cut by 7 bases and J by 0 bases, with 13 bases left in between. The chain's CDR3 is CSVPGKLAKNIQYF. The CDR3 nucleotides are TGCAGTGTTCCCGGAAAGCTAGCCAAAAACATTCAGTACTTC.

This clonotype was seen repeatedly, ten times or more. The rearrangement uses TRBV29-1 and TRBJ1-1, with TRBD1 matching over 7 bases. The CDR3 is 10 amino acids. The J segment lost 10 bases and the V segment lost 4 bases, leaving 3 bases of the junction unmatched. Germline CDR1 is SQVTM and CDR2 is ANQGSEA. In DNA form, the CDR3 reads TGCAGCGTTGTGACAGGGACAGCTTTCTTT. Translation: CSVVTGTAFF.

The V and J genes are TRBV7-2 and TRBJ1-1, with D unresolved. The CDR3 spans 16 residues. The germline V and J ends were trimmed by 1 base and 8 bases, with 20 bases remaining between them. CDR1 and CDR2 from the germline V gene are SGHTA and FQGNSA. The CDR3 sequence is CASSLVVGMSIPEAFF. CDR3 coding DNA: TGTGCCAGCAGCTTAGTAGTGGGGATGTCAATTCCGGAAGCTTTCTTT.

There are a few counts of this clonotype. The V call is TRBV12-3 or TRBV12-4, the J call TRBJ1-1; D unresolved. V was trimmed by 3 bases and J by 4 bases, leaving 21 bases between them. The CDR3 has 17 amino acids. The CDR3 reads CASSFLSHSGFGTEAFF. The DNA for the CDR3 is TGTGCCAGCAGTTTCTTATCGCATTCGGGGTTTGGCACTGAAGCTTTCTTT.

This clonotype was seen only a few times. V and J are TRBV20-1 and TRBJ2-1, with 11 nucleotides matching TRBD2. The junction had 13 bases not matched to a gene; V was cut back by 3 bases and J by 6 bases. The germline V gene has CDR1 DFQATT and CDR2 SNEGSKA (reference sequence). The CDR3 extends over 17 amino acids. This CDR3 reads CSAREPGTSGRSNEQFF. CDR3 nucleotides: TGCAGTGCTAGGGAACCCGGGACTAGCGGAAGAAGCAATGAGCAGTTCTTC.

This clonotype was picked up many times. V is TRBV3-1 and J is TRBJ2-5; 9 nucleotides align to TRBD2. V lost 4 bases to trimming and J lost 6 bases; unmatched junction nucleotides: 15. The CDR3 is 17 amino acids. Germline CDR1 and CDR2: LGHDT and YNNKEL (reference sequence). CDR3 nucleotides: TGTGCCAGCAGCCCAGTTGGGGGGCTAGCGGGAAAGAAGACCCAGTACTTC. Translating gives CASSPVGGLAGKKTQYF.

This clonotype was seen more than once but under ten times. Here the CDR3 reads CAWSFLAGRAETQYF. Here the CDR3 DNA reads TGTGCCTGGAGTTTCCTAGCGGGAAGGGCAGAGACCCAGTACTTC. The V call is TRBV30, the J call TRBJ2-5, with 9 nucleotides matching TRBD2. This CDR3 has 15 residues. The ends lost 2 bases at V and 4 bases at J; junction bases unmatched: 8. Germline lookup yields CDR1 GTSNPN and CDR2 SVGIG (reference sequence).

The chain uses TRBV19 and TRBJ1-5; 9 positions match TRBD1. CDR1 LNHDA and CDR2 SQIVND come from the germline V gene (reference sequence). The junction had 10 bases not matched to a gene; V was cut back by 2 bases and J by 2 bases. CDR3 length: 18 amino acids. DNA of the CDR3: TGTGCCAGTAGTATATCCCCCCGGACAGGGGTTGGCAATCAGCCCCAGCATTTT. It is translated as CASSISPRTGVGNQPQHF.

This clonotype was seen only once. V gene TRBV20-1 combines with J gene TRBJ2-2; D call uncertain. Germline V CDR1 and CDR2: DFQATT, SNEGSKA (reference sequence). The CDR3 covers 11 residues. The ends were cut back, 5 bases at V and 7 bases at J, with 8 bases in the middle. Written as DNA, the CDR3 is TGCAGTGCTCGCCTGAGCGGGGAGCTGTTTTTT. Amino acid sequence: CSARLSGELFF.

The rearrangement links TRBV20-1 to TRBJ2-7; 10 nucleotides align to TRBD2. The CDR3 totals 15 residues. V was pared by 4 bases and J by 0 bases, with 6 bases of the junction left unmatched. The germline CDR1 and CDR2 sequences are DFQATT and SNEGSKA (reference sequence). CDR3 protein: CSANLLAGNSYEQYF. The CDR3 region has the DNA TGCAGTGCTAATCTACTAGCGGGAAACTCCTACGAGCAGTACTTC.

This clonotype has a count of ten or more. The chain carries TRBV11-2 and TRBJ2-5; D may be TRBD2 (6 bases). This CDR3 has 14 residues. V was trimmed by 5 bases and J by 7 bases, leaving 17 bases between them. Germline CDR1 is SGHAT and CDR2 is FQNNGV. CDR3 nucleotide sequence: TGTGCCAGCAGCCCGGGGACCGGAGCGGGGACCCAGTACTTC. Amino acids: CASSPGTGAGTQYF. Based on the CDR3 plus reference TRBV11-2 and TRBJ2-5, the full variable domain is EAGVAQSPRYKIIEKRQSVAFWCNPISGHATLYWYQQILGQGPKLLIQFQNNGVVDDSQLPKDRFSAERLKGVDSTLKIQPAKLEDSAVYLCASSPGTGAGTQYFGPGTRLLVL.

The chain couples TRBV19 to TRBJ2-3, with TRBD1 as a possible D gene (6 bases). The V gene lost 6 bases and the J gene lost 0 bases, with 10 bases spanning the gap. The CDR3 has 14 amino acids. Germline V CDR1 and CDR2: LNHDA, SQIVND (reference sequence). CDR3 DNA: TGTGCCAGTAGGACAGGATATAGCACAGATACGCAGTATTTT. Encoded protein: CASRTGYSTDTQYF.

The chain uses TRBV6-2 or TRBV6-3 and TRBJ2-7, with D unclear. The CDR3 length is 13 residues. Trimming cost V 2 bases and J 9 bases, with 14 bases left between them. The germline gives CDR1 MNHEY, CDR2 SVGEGT. Here the CDR3 reads CASSYVTKGGQYF. CDR3 sequence (DNA): TGTGCCAGCAGTTACGTTACAAAGGGCGGGCAGTACTTC.

This clonotype was observed a few times. The chain recombines TRBV4-1 with TRBJ2-5; D possibly corresponds to TRBD1 (6 bases). CDR1 and CDR2 from the germline V gene are MGHRA and YSYEKL. Between the trimmed V and J ends, which lost 1 base and 7 bases, there was a span of 16 bases. This CDR3 comprises 15 residues. Here the CDR3 DNA reads TGCGCCAGCAGCCAAGTAGACACAGGGATGGTGACCCAGTACTTC. As protein: CASSQVDTGMVTQYF.